This TCR beta chain derives from a study of shared clonotypes between healthy human individuals. Genomic DNA of every subset was divided equally among multiple immunoSEQ plates. The assay was immunoSEQ multiplex PCR, and TCRdb's table has in-frame clones only and misses some. The sample has about 2 million clones; 90% to 95% are singletons. CDR1 and CDR2 (germline): SGHRS, YFSETQ. With V trimmed by 6 bases and J by 0 bases, 19 bases remained unmatched. This CDR3 is 21 amino acids long. This receptor was taken from a man between 18 and 29 years old in good health. The rearrangement links TRBV5-1 to TRBJ1-4; the match to TRBD1 covers 11 bases. Sequencing input: naive CD4+ T cells sorted from blood. The subset here: CD45RA+ positively selected. DNA for the CDR3: TGCGCCAGCAACAGAGCTTGGTACGGACAGGGGGCGAGTACAACTAATGAAAAACTGTTTTTT. Translating gives CASNRAWYGQGASTTNEKLFF.